A single sample is the source of the 23 T cell receptor beta chains below, sequenced in a study of radiation and T cells in renal cell carcinoma. Time point: blood 4 weeks post-SBRT, at nephrectomy. The treatment denotes: 15 Gy SBRT to primary tumor, nephrectomy 4 weeks later. Assay: immunoSEQ multiplex PCR; the TCRdb copy retains only in-frame clones and omits some. The sample comprises approximately 70,000 clones, about three quarters of which are singletons, and approximately 6.6% rests with the top ten. The material sequenced was blood, taken from a patient whose treatment included radiotherapy and nephrectomy. These receptors all come from a man in his sixties with renal cell carcinoma.

This chain links TRBV2 with TRBJ2-1; possibly TRBD2 for D (5 bases). CDR3 length equals 16 residues. V lost 3 bases and J lost 3, with 15 bases in between. Germline-derived CDR1 and CDR2 are SNHLY and FYNNEI. DNA for the CDR3: TGTGCCAGCAGTGATCTTTGGCTAGCCAGCTACAATGAGCAGTTCTTC. Its translation: CASSDLWLASYNEQFF. The full variable domain, its missing parts supplied by reference TRBV2 and TRBJ2-1, is EPEVTQTPSHQVTQMGQEVILRCVPISNHLYFYWYRQILGQKVEFLVSFYNNEISEKSEIFDDQFSVERPDGSNFTLKIRSTKLEDSAMYFCASSDLWLASYNEQFFGPGTRLTVL.

The chain carries TRBV11-2 and TRBJ1-3; D not certain. Germline-derived CDR1 and CDR2 are SGHAT and FQNNGV. The CDR3 runs to 11 residues. V gave up 4 bases and J gave up 6 bases, with 4 bases separating them. The CDR3 DNA is TGTGCCAGCAGCTACACAAACACCATATATTTT. This encodes CASSYTNTIYF.

This chain's CDR3 is CSVEGRGAYEQYV. CDR3 in DNA: TGCAGCGTCGAAGGACGGGGAGCCTACGAGCAGTACGTC. V usage is TRBV29-1 and J usage is TRBJ2-7; D is possibly TRBD2 (5 bases). This CDR3 comprises 13 residues. Looked up from germline, CDR1 is SQVTM and CDR2 is ANQGSEA.

The V and J genes are TRBV7-3 and TRBJ1-3, with D possibly being TRBD1 (6 bases). There are 15 residues in the CDR3. Germline CDR1 is SGHTA and CDR2 is FQGTGA. V dropped 3 bases and J dropped 0 bases, with 9 bases sitting between them. The CDR3 DNA reads as TGTGCCAGCAGCTTTTCAGGGGACTCTGGAAACACCATATATTTT. Its protein product is CASSFSGDSGNTIYF.

V gene TRBV7-2 combines with J gene TRBJ1-1, with 7 bases that match TRBD1. CDR1 and CDR2 from the germline V gene are SGHTA and FQGNSA. This CDR3 has 11 residues. The junction had 1 base not matched to a gene; V was cut back by 4 bases and J by 8 bases. The CDR3: CASSSDREAFF. Here the CDR3 DNA reads TGTGCCAGCAGCTCGGACAGGGAAGCTTTCTTT.

This chain connects TRBV6-5 to TRBJ2-2; TRBD2 might be the D (6 bases). Deletions cut 7 bases from V and 5 bases from J, with 17 bases between. The CDR3 spans 15 residues. Germline CDR1 is MNHEY and CDR2 is SVGAGI. CDR3 sequence reads: CASTPPRGGTGELFF. The CDR3 DNA reads as TGTGCCAGCACCCCCCCACGCGGAGGGACCGGGGAGCTGTTTTTT.

The chain joins TRBV7-7 to TRBJ2-3, with 16 nucleotides matching TRBD2. Looked up from germline, CDR1 is SSHAT and CDR2 is FNYEAQ (reference sequence). J lost 7 bases, V lost 4 bases, and 5 bases had no gene match. This CDR3 has 16 residues. The CDR3 sequence is CASSSGLAGGANTQYF. The CDR3 coding sequence is TGTGCCAGCAGCTCGGGACTAGCGGGAGGGGCAAATACGCAGTATTTT.

The sample holds a few counts of this clone. The V gene is TRBV6-6, the J gene TRBJ1-1; weak D call: TRBD1 (5 bases). The CDR3 spans 15 residues. Trimming left V 0 bases short and J 5 bases short, with 13 bases between. Germline CDR1 is MNHNY and CDR2 is SVGAGI (reference sequence). This chain's CDR3 is CASSYSIQGRTEAFF. The CDR3 DNA sequence: TGTGCCAGCAGTTACTCGATTCAGGGTAGGACTGAAGCTTTCTTT.

This clone was recorded a few times. The chain combines TRBV7-9 with TRBJ2-7, with TRBD2 identical over 8 bases. With V trimmed by 5 bases and J by 7 bases, 19 bases remained unmatched. Germline lookup yields CDR1 SEHNR and CDR2 FQNEAQ (reference sequence). The CDR3 runs to 17 residues. The CDR3: CASSPRARGGLLREQYF. The CDR3 bases are TGTGCCAGCAGCCCGAGAGCCCGGGGGGGCCTTTTGAGGGAGCAGTACTTC.

V gene TRBV9 combines with J gene TRBJ2-6; D gene unclear. V gave up 0 bases and J gave up 1 base, with 2 bases separating them. This CDR3 comprises 14 residues. The germline gives CDR1 SGDLS, CDR2 YYNGEE. The CDR3 region is CASSVGSGANVLTF. CDR3 nucleotide sequence: TGTGCCAGCAGCGTAGGATCTGGGGCCAACGTCCTGACTTTC.

This chain uses TRBV28 with TRBJ2-1; D is unclear. Germline CDR1 is MDHEN and CDR2 is SYDVKM. V was shortened by 6 bases and J by 6 bases, with 9 bases between the two germline ends. The CDR3 totals 12 residues. The CDR3 nucleotides are TGTGCCAGCAGCCTAACCCCCAATGAGCAGTTCTTC. This sequence encodes CASSLTPNEQFF.

The chain uses TRBV14 and TRBJ2-7, with no clear D. Per the germline V gene, CDR1 is SGHDN and CDR2 is FVKESK. The CDR3 consists of 15 residues. V was clipped by 1 base and J by 2 bases, with 12 bases between them. The CDR3 spells CASSQGRRATYEQYF. The CDR3 nucleotides read TGTGCCAGCAGCCAAGGAAGAAGAGCGACCTACGAGCAGTACTTC.

The J gene is TRBJ2-3, the V gene TRBV5-5, with D possibly TRBD2 on 5 matching bases. This CDR3 has 16 amino acids. Germline V gene lookup returns CDR1 SGHKS and CDR2 YYEKEE (reference sequence). V shed 7 bases and J shed 0 bases, with 18 bases lying between them. Written as DNA, the CDR3 is TGTGCCAGCCGATCGGTAGAGGGAGAGAGCACAGATACGCAGTATTTT. Translating gives CASRSVEGESTDTQYF.

This rearrangement joins TRBV7-2 to TRBJ1-5, with no clear D. Germline V gene sequence: CDR1 SGHTA, CDR2 FQGNSA. The germline V and J ends were trimmed by 3 bases and 7 bases, with 10 bases remaining between them. The CDR3 totals 13 residues. The CDR3 DNA is TGTGCCAGCAGCTTGGGGAGAGGGCAGCCCCAGCATTTT. Protein product: CASSLGRGQPQHF.

The genes are TRBV7-2 and TRBJ1-1; D is uncertain. The CDR3 sequence is 13 residues long. Germline assignment: CDR1 SGHTA and CDR2 FQGNSA. V was trimmed by 1 base and J by 1 base, leaving 4 bases between them. The DNA of the CDR3 is TGTGCCAGCAGCTTAGTGGAGAACACTGAAGCTTTCTTT. It is translated as CASSLVENTEAFF. The full variable domain, completed using reference TRBV7-2 and TRBJ1-1, is GAGVSQSPSNKVTEKGKDVELRCDPISGHTALYWYRQSLGQGLEFLIYFQGNSAPDKSGLPSDRFSAERTGGSVSTLTIQRTQQEDSAVYLCASSLVENTEAFFGQGTRLTVV.

The chain combines TRBV30 with TRBJ2-3, with 15 bases fitting TRBD2. CDR1 is GTSNPN, CDR2 SVGIG, per germline (reference sequence). This CDR3 region has 14 residues. J lost 5 bases, V lost 7 bases, and 4 bases had no gene match. The CDR3 loop is CALGLAGGVDTQYF. CDR3 DNA sequence: TGTGCCTTGGGACTAGCGGGAGGTGTAGATACGCAGTATTTT. The full variable domain, in which reference TRBV30 and TRBJ2-3 provide the parts outside the CDR3, is SQTIHQWPATLVQPVGSPLSLECTVEGTSNPNLYWYRQAAGRGLQLLFYSVGIGQISSEVPQNLSASRPQDRQFILSSKKLLLSDSGFYLCALGLAGGVDTQYFGPGTRLTVL.

V usage is TRBV7-9 and J usage is TRBJ1-1; D remains unclear. V dropped 3 bases and J dropped 8 bases, with 10 bases sitting between them. This CDR3 region has 12 residues. Germline V gene lookup returns CDR1 SEHNR and CDR2 FQNEAQ (reference sequence). The DNA of the CDR3 is TGTGCCAGCAGCTTGGACCCTTCGGAAGCTTTCTTT. Amino acids: CASSLDPSEAFF.

V is TRBV6-5 and J is TRBJ2-7; 7 nucleotides match TRBD2. CDR1 MNHEY and CDR2 SVGAGI come from the germline V gene. After removal of 3 bases from V and 5 bases from J, the junction contained 7 bases not matched to a gene. CDR3 length: 14 amino acids. Here the CDR3 reads CASSYTAGSDEQYF. As DNA, the CDR3 is TGTGCCAGCAGTTATACAGCGGGGTCCGACGAGCAGTACTTC.

The chain uses TRBV7-3 and TRBJ2-6; D not certain. The CDR3 sequence is 13 residues long. Trimming removed 8 bases from V and 0 bases from J, with 5 bases in between. Looked up from germline, CDR1 is SGHTA and CDR2 is FQGTGA. CDR3 DNA: TGTGCCAGCGGGGTCTCTGGGGCCAACGTCCTGACTTTC. It is translated as CASGVSGANVLTF.

This clone was recorded only once. The J gene is TRBJ2-4, the V gene TRBV9; maybe TRBD2 (7 bases). The V end lost 6 bases, the J end lost 5 bases, and 21 bases lay between the germline ends. The CDR3 spans 16 residues. Germline CDR1 SGDLS, CDR2 YYNGEE. CDR3 residues: CASTRGAASQENIQYF. The DNA for the CDR3 is TGTGCCAGCACTCGGGGGGCCGCTAGCCAGGAAAACATTCAGTACTTC.

The V call is TRBV19, the J call TRBJ2-2; tentative D call: TRBD1 (6 bases). This CDR3 has 16 amino acids. Germline values: CDR1 LNHDA, CDR2 SQIVND (reference sequence). V was trimmed by 5 bases and J by 4 bases, leaving 17 bases between them. The CDR3 region has the DNA TGTGCCAGTAGTGGGTGGGCAGGGGTAAGCACCGGGGAGCTGTTTTTT. This encodes CASSGWAGVSTGELFF.

This clone was counted between two and nine times. The chain is built from TRBV19 and TRBJ1-1; TRBD1 is a possible D gene (5 bases). Germline values: CDR1 LNHDA, CDR2 SQIVND (reference sequence). CDR3 length: 14 residues. V was shortened by 1 base and J by 4 bases, with 10 bases between the two germline ends. The chain's CDR3 is CASSIGAGSTEAFF. Here the CDR3 DNA reads TGTGCCAGTAGTATAGGGGCAGGGAGCACTGAAGCTTTCTTT.

The count of this clone is one. J is TRBJ1-5 and V is TRBV2, with D tentatively TRBD1 (5 bases). Deletions cut 5 bases from V and 3 bases from J, with 14 bases between. Germline-derived CDR1 and CDR2 are SNHLY and FYNNEI. The CDR3 runs to 15 residues. CDR3 sequence: CASSPIGTDNQPQHF. The CDR3 DNA reads TGTGCCAGCAGTCCTATTGGGACTGACAATCAGCCCCAGCATTTT. The full variable domain, rest sourced from reference TRBV2 and TRBJ1-5, is EPEVTQTPSHQVTQMGQEVILRCVPISNHLYFYWYRQILGQKVEFLVSFYNNEISEKSEIFDDQFSVERPDGSNFTLKIRSTKLEDSAMYFCASSPIGTDNQPQHFGDGTRLSIL.